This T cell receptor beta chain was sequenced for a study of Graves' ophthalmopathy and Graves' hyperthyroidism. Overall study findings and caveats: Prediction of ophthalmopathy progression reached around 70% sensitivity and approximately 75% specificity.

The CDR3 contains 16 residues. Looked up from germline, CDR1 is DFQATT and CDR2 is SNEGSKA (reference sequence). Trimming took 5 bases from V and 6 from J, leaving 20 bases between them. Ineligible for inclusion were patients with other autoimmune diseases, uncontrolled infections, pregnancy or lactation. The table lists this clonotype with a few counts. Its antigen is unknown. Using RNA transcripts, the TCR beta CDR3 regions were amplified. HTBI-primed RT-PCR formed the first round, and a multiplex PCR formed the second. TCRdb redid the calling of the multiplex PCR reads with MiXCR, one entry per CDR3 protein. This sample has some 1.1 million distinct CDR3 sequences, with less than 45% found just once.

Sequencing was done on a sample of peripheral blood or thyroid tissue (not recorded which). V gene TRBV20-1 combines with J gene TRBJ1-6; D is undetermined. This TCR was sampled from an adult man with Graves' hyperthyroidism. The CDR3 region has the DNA TGCAGTGCTGGAATGTTGGCAGCTGGAGGTAATTCACCCCTCCACTTT. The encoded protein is CSAGMLAAGGNSPLHF.